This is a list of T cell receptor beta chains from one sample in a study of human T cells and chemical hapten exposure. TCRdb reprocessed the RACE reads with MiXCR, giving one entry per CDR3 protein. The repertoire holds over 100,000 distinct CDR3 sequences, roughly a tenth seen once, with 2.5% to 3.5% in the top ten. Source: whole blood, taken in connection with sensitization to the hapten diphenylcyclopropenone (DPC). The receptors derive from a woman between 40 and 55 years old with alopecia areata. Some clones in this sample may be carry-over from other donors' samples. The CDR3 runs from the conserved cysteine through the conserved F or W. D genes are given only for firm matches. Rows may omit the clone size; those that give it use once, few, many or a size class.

CDR3nt: TGTGCCAGCACCCCCCCCGGGATCGACAATGAGCAGTTCTTC; CDR3aa: CASTPPGIDNEQFF; abundance: -; v_gene: TRBV7-2; j_gene: TRBJ2-1; d_gene: -
CDR3nt: TGTGCTAGCAGCCCCAGGGAAGGCACCGGGGAGCTGTTTTTT; CDR3aa: CASSPREGTGELFF; abundance: -; v_gene: TRBV7-7; j_gene: TRBJ2-2; d_gene: -
CDR3nt: TGTGCCAGCAGTCAAGGGACGGACTCCTACGAGCAGTACTTC; CDR3aa: CASSQGTDSYEQYF; abundance: many; v_gene: TRBV12-3/TRBV12-4; j_gene: TRBJ2-7; d_gene: -
CDR3nt: TGCGCCAGCAGCCAAATCGGGACAGGGGCGGGCCGCGAGCAGTTCTTC; CDR3aa: CASSQIGTGAGREQFF; abundance: -; v_gene: TRBV4-3; j_gene: TRBJ2-1; d_gene: TRBD1
CDR3nt: TGTGCCACCAGTGAAACCATGGGACAGGGCTTCAATCAGCCCCAGCATTTT; CDR3aa: CATSETMGQGFNQPQHF; abundance: -; v_gene: TRBV24-1; j_gene: TRBJ1-5; d_gene: TRBD1
CDR3nt: TGTGCCAGCAGCTGGGACAGGAACTCCTACGAGCAGTACTTC; CDR3aa: CASSWDRNSYEQYF; abundance: many; v_gene: TRBV5-4; j_gene: TRBJ2-7; d_gene: TRBD1
CDR3nt: TGTGCCAGCAGCCGGCAGGAAGGCCATCATTATGGCTACACCTTC; CDR3aa: CASSRQEGHHYGYTF; abundance: -; v_gene: TRBV3-1; j_gene: TRBJ1-2; d_gene: -
CDR3nt: TGTGCCAGCAGCAAACAGTACTACGAGCAGTACTTC; CDR3aa: CASSKQYYEQYF; abundance: many; v_gene: TRBV28; j_gene: TRBJ2-7; d_gene: -
CDR3nt: TGTGCCAGCAGCCCGAAACTAGCACCCCTCAGCACAGATACGCAGTATTTT; CDR3aa: CASSPKLAPLSTDTQYF; abundance: many; v_gene: TRBV7-3; j_gene: TRBJ2-3; d_gene: -
CDR3nt: TGCAGCGTTGTAGGGCGGAGCCGAGGGGATTTAGACATTCAGTACTTC; CDR3aa: CSVVGRSRGDLDIQYF; abundance: many; v_gene: TRBV29-1; j_gene: TRBJ2-4; d_gene: -
CDR3nt: TGCAGTGCTAGTTGGGGGTCGCGAACTGAAGCTTTCTTT; CDR3aa: CSASWGSRTEAFF; abundance: many; v_gene: TRBV20-1; j_gene: TRBJ1-1; d_gene: -
CDR3nt: TGTGCCAGCAGTTCCCCGGGACGAGGAGAACTCTATGGCTACACCTTC; CDR3aa: CASSSPGRGELYGYTF; abundance: -; v_gene: TRBV27; j_gene: TRBJ1-2; d_gene: -
CDR3nt: TGTGCCATGGGATCGGGAGGAGCGGTCACTGAAGCTTTCTTT; CDR3aa: CAMGSGGAVTEAFF; abundance: many; v_gene: TRBV10-3; j_gene: TRBJ1-1; d_gene: -
CDR3nt: TGTGCCAGCAGTTTAATTTACACCTTTAATTCACCCCTCCACTTT; CDR3aa: CASSLIYTFNSPLHF; abundance: many; v_gene: TRBV12-3/TRBV12-4; j_gene: TRBJ1-6; d_gene: -
CDR3nt: TGCGCCAGCAGCCAAGAGTCGGGGGGCAATCAGCCCCAGCATTTT; CDR3aa: CASSQESGGNQPQHF; abundance: many; v_gene: TRBV4-3; j_gene: TRBJ1-5; d_gene: -